This T cell receptor (beta chain) comes out of a study of blood T cell repertoires in COVID-19. Study details: T cells, B-cell-depleted T cells, or PBMCs provided the cDNA or gDNA that served as material.

In this sample, this clone turned up a few times. Under the authors' procedure: How many nucleated cells were present was estimated from reference gene primer amplification. The method was immunoSEQ multiplex PCR; TCRdb's version includes in-frame clones alone and lacks a portion of them. V, J and clone size reflect that table, while D and trimming were determined from the DNA. The sample records roughly 140,000 clones, around 72% being singletons. The V gene lost 4 bases and the J gene lost 7 bases, with 13 bases spanning the gap. The CDR3 is 13 residues long. The germline gives CDR1 MNHEY, CDR2 SVGAGI.

Material for sequencing was peripheral blood. This receptor was identified in a woman in her sixties or seventies with acute or convalescent COVID-19. The V gene is TRBV6-5, the J gene TRBJ1-1; D is undetermined. CDR3 sequence: CASSSPSGHEAFF. The CDR3 DNA follows: TGTGCCAGCAGTTCCCCAAGTGGCCATGAAGCTTTCTTT.